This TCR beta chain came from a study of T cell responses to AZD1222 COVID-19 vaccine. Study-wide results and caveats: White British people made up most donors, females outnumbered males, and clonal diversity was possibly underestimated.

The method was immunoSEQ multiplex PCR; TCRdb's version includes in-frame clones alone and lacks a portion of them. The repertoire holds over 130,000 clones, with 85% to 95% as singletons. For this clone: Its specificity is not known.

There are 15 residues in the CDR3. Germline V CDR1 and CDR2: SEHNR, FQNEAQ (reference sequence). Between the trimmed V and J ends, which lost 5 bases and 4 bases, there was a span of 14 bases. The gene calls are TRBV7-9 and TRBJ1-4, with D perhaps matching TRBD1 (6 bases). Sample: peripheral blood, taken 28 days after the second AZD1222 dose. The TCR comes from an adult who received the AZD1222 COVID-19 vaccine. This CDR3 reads CASSPGQSLNEKLFF. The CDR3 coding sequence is TGTGCCAGCAGCCCCGGACAGAGCCTTAATGAAAAACTGTTTTTT.